This passage covers 21 T cell receptor beta chains from one sample sequenced in a study of T cell responses to AZD1222 COVID-19 vaccine. Here immunoSEQ multiplex PCR was the method, and the copy in TCRdb shows in-frame clones only, minus some. The sample comprises 140,000 to 150,000 clones, around nine tenths of which are singletons, and about 3% rests with the top ten. The sample consisted of peripheral blood, taken on day 0 of MenACWY control vaccination. These receptors originate from an adult in good health.

This chain connects TRBV5-1 to TRBJ1-2, with TRBD1 as a possible D gene (6 bases). CDR1 is SGHRS and CDR2 is YFSETQ in the germline V gene. V was clipped by 0 bases and J by 8 bases, with 17 bases between them. The length of the CDR3 is 15 residues. The CDR3: CASSLASGGREGYTF. As DNA, the CDR3 is TGCGCCAGCAGCTTGGCGTCCGGGGGCCGGGAAGGCTACACCTTC. Drawing the rest from reference TRBV5-1 and TRBJ1-2, the complete variable domain is KAGVTQTPRYLIKTRGQQVTLSCSPISGHRSVSWYQQTPGQGLQFLFEYFSETQRNKGNFPGRFSGRQFSNSRSEMNVSTLELGDSALYLCASSLASGGREGYTFGSGTRLTVV.

The chain has TRBV5-1 and TRBJ1-1; 7 bases are shared with TRBD1. The V and J ends lost 4 bases and 1 base, in that order; junction bases with no gene match: 4. CDR1 SGHRS and CDR2 YFSETQ come from the germline V gene. CDR3 length: 14 residues. This CDR3 reads CASSRTGSNTEAFF. The CDR3 DNA follows: TGCGCCAGCAGCAGGACAGGATCGAACACTGAAGCTTTCTTT.

The rearrangement links TRBV19 to TRBJ2-2, with D possibly being TRBD2 (6 bases). The germline gives CDR1 LNHDA, CDR2 SQIVND (reference sequence). V was pared by 1 base and J by 4 bases, with 7 bases between. The CDR3 consists of 14 residues. The CDR3 DNA reads TGTGCCAGTAGTATAGTGGAGGGCACCGGGGAGCTGTTTTTT. This sequence encodes CASSIVEGTGELFF.

The V gene is TRBV19, the J gene TRBJ2-5; D might be TRBD2 (6 bases). Germline-derived CDR1 and CDR2 are LNHDA and SQIVND (reference sequence). CDR3 length: 14 amino acids. V lost 5 bases and J lost 4, with 14 bases in between. The CDR3 loop reads CASSGWGVGETQYF. CDR3 nucleotide sequence: TGTGCCAGTAGTGGGTGGGGGGTCGGAGAGACCCAGTACTTC.

The rearrangement links TRBV2 to TRBJ1-1; D gene uncertain. CDR3 length: 14 amino acids. V dropped 6 bases and J dropped 1 base, with 12 bases sitting between them. The germline V gene encodes CDR1 SNHLY and CDR2 FYNNEI. The CDR3 protein is CASSELGANTEAFF. The CDR3 DNA reads TGTGCCAGCAGCGAGTTGGGCGCGAACACTGAAGCTTTCTTT.

This clone appeared a single time. The chain has TRBV30 and TRBJ1-6, with D maybe TRBD1 (5 bases). Trimming cost V 0 bases and J 13 bases, with 25 bases left between them. Germline CDR1 reads GTSNPN; CDR2 reads SVGIG (reference sequence). The CDR3 sequence is 17 residues long. In DNA, the CDR3 is TGTGCCTGGAGTGTAGGATGGAGGACGGGCCAGGGAGCTCCCCTCCACTTT. It yields the protein CAWSVGWRTGQGAPLHF.

V is TRBV7-8 and J is TRBJ1-6; TRBD1 matches at 7 bases. The CDR3 consists of 14 residues. Germline trimming cut 5 bases from V and 6 bases from J; bases unmatched to any gene: 4. Germline lookup yields CDR1 SGHVS and CDR2 FQNEAQ. The CDR3 region is CASSPGQSNSPLHF. The CDR3 DNA sequence: TGTGCCAGCAGCCCGGGACAGAGTAATTCACCCCTCCACTTT.

The rearrangement links TRBV6-5 to TRBJ1-1, with D unclear. V lost 0 bases and J 1 base, leaving 12 bases between the germline ends. The CDR3 runs 16 residues. Germline lookup yields CDR1 MNHEY and CDR2 SVGAGI. The CDR3 loop reads CASSYSIGRSNTEAFF. The CDR3 DNA is TGTGCCAGCAGTTACTCAATCGGACGGTCGAACACTGAAGCTTTCTTT.

V usage is TRBV2 and J usage is TRBJ2-7; D may be TRBD1 (5 bases). Germline V gene lookup returns CDR1 SNHLY and CDR2 FYNNEI. V was cut by 6 bases and J by 6 bases, with 12 bases left in between. This CDR3 region has 12 residues. Here the CDR3 reads CASRADNPEQYF. The CDR3 bases are TGTGCCAGCAGGGCGGACAATCCCGAGCAGTACTTC.

The J gene is TRBJ2-1, the V gene TRBV7-9; 8 bases are shared with TRBD2. This CDR3 contains 16 residues. J was trimmed by 6 bases and V by 1 base; bases with no gene match: 8. CDR1 is SEHNR and CDR2 is FQNEAQ in the germline V gene (reference sequence). CDR3 bases: TGTGCCAGCAGCTTAGTAAGCGGGGGACCCGTCAATGAGCAGTTCTTC. Protein sequence: CASSLVSGGPVNEQFF. Supplemented by reference TRBV7-9 and TRBJ2-1, the full variable domain reads DTGVSQNPRHKITKRGQNVTFRCDPISEHNRLYWYRQTLGQGPEFLTYFQNEAQLEKSRLLSDRFSAERPKGSFSTLEIQRTEQGDSAMYLCASSLVSGGPVNEQFFGPGTRLTVL.

This chain's CDR3 is CASTSRGTLNTEAFF. CDR3 nucleotides: TGTGCCAGTACATCTCGGGGCACCTTGAACACTGAAGCTTTCTTT. The chain has TRBV19 and TRBJ1-1; a possible D gene is TRBD1 (5 bases). In germline, CDR1 is LNHDA, CDR2 SQIVND (reference sequence). The CDR3 covers 15 residues. Deletions cut 7 bases from V and 0 bases from J, with 15 bases between.

The gene calls are TRBV7-9 and TRBJ2-5, with 9 bases identical to TRBD1. Germline CDR1 reads SEHNR; CDR2 reads FQNEAQ (reference sequence). The junction had 16 bases not matched to a gene; V was cut back by 4 bases and J by 4 bases. The CDR3 covers 18 residues. CDR3 DNA: TGTGCCAGCAGCTCCGCCCGGGACAGGGAACTCATCCGAGAGACCCAGTACTTC. Encoded protein: CASSSARDRELIRETQYF.

The chain couples TRBV29-1 to TRBJ1-4; TRBD1 aligns across 7 bases. Germline V CDR1 and CDR2: SQVTM, ANQGSEA. The ends lost 5 bases at V and 4 bases at J; junction bases unmatched: 4. CDR3 length: 13 residues. CDR3 in amino acids: CSVKTGINEKLFF. In DNA form, the CDR3 reads TGCAGCGTTAAGACAGGGATTAATGAAAAACTGTTTTTT.

This clone was picked up one time. The V call is TRBV10-1, the J call TRBJ2-1; D perhaps matches TRBD2 (6 bases). Trimming removed 3 bases at V and 3 bases at J, with 12 bases between. This CDR3 spans 15 amino acids. Germline CDR1 and CDR2: WNHNN and SYGVQD (reference sequence). The CDR3 reads CASSDSGEDYNEQFF. CDR3 nucleotide sequence: TGCGCCAGCAGTGACTCGGGGGAAGACTACAATGAGCAGTTCTTC.

The DNA of the CDR3 is TGCGCCAGCAGGGTGACAGATAATTCACCCCTCCACTTT. This codes for CASRVTDNSPLHF. The rearrangement links TRBV5-1 to TRBJ1-6, with a weak D call TRBD1 (5 bases). Trimming left V 5 bases short and J 5 bases short, with 8 bases between. The CDR3 loop spans 13 amino acids. The germline gives CDR1 SGHRS, CDR2 YFSETQ.

The chain is built from TRBV24-1 and TRBJ1-5; 8 bases agree with TRBD1. Per the germline V gene, CDR1 is KGHDR and CDR2 is SFDVKD. J was trimmed by 1 base and V by 3 bases; bases with no gene match: 1. This CDR3 comprises 15 residues. Here the CDR3 reads CATSDRQGSNQPQHF. The CDR3 region has the DNA TGTGCCACCAGTGATAGACAGGGGAGCAATCAGCCCCAGCATTTT.

The chain links TRBV6-4 to TRBJ1-2, with TRBD1 matching over 10 bases. Germline assignment: CDR1 MRHNA and CDR2 SNTAGT. The CDR3 covers 16 residues. With 2 bases clipped from V and 3 bases from J, the junction kept 6 bases outside the gene matches. The CDR3 DNA follows: TGTGCCAGCAGTGACACCTCAGGGACAGGGGACTATGGCTACACCTTC. It yields the protein CASSDTSGTGDYGYTF.

The V call is TRBV20-1, the J call TRBJ1-2; D gene uncertain. Germline V CDR1 and CDR2: DFQATT, SNEGSKA (reference sequence). The CDR3 is made up of 11 amino acids. The V end was cut by 5 bases, the J end by 8 bases, with 12 bases between. The CDR3 protein is CSAWGSRGYTF. The CDR3, as DNA: TGCAGTGCTTGGGGTTCCCGGGGCTACACCTTC.

The V gene is TRBV11-2, the J gene TRBJ1-5; D remains unclear. Germline lookup yields CDR1 SGHAT and CDR2 FQNNGV. V was cut by 5 bases and J by 3 bases, with 11 bases left in between. CDR3 length equals 14 residues. The DNA for the CDR3 is TGTGCCAGCAGCCTAGCCCCCTACAATCAGCCCCAGCATTTT. Residues: CASSLAPYNQPQHF.

The V gene is TRBV10-3, the J gene TRBJ1-4; 7 positions agree with TRBD1. This CDR3 contains 14 residues. Germline values: CDR1 ENHRY, CDR2 SYGVKD. J lost 3 bases, V lost 3 bases, and 1 base had no gene match. CDR3 sequence: CAISEGTANEKLFF. CDR3 in DNA: TGTGCCATCAGTGAAGGGACAGCTAATGAAAAACTGTTTTTT.

This sequence joins TRBV6-5 and TRBJ1-1; D is undetermined. CDR3 length: 14 amino acids. Germline CDR1 is MNHEY and CDR2 is SVGAGI. Trimming left V 7 bases short and J 1 base short, with 13 bases between. The CDR3 loop is CASTRRGGNTEAFF. In nucleotides, the CDR3 is TGTGCCAGCACCCGACGGGGAGGGAACACTGAAGCTTTCTTT.